This passage covers 20 T cell receptor beta chains from one sample sequenced in a study of blood T cell repertoires in COVID-19. Profiling relied on immunoSEQ multiplex PCR, and the TCRdb table lists in-frame clones only, not all of them. The profile covers 200,000 to 250,000 clones, with about 88% appearing a single time and more than 2.5% taken by the ten largest. Material: peripheral blood. Every receptor here comes from a man aged 55-75 years with acute or convalescent COVID-19.

About this clone: Other DNA variants within this sample encode the same CDR3. This sequence joins TRBV18 and TRBJ1-1, with 10 bases that match TRBD1. Losses at the gene ends were 3 bases for V and 3 bases for J; bases not matched to a gene: 1. This CDR3 comprises 14 residues. CDR1 and CDR2 (germline): KGHSH, LQKENI. The CDR3 coding sequence is TGTGCCAGCTCACCCGGGACAGGGGACACTGAAGCTTTCTTT. Protein product: CASSPGTGDTEAFF. Together with reference TRBV18 and TRBJ1-1, the CDR3 gives the full variable domain: NAGVMQNPRHLVRRRGQEARLRCSPMKGHSHVYWYRQLPEEGLKFMVYLQKENIIDESGMPKERFSAEFPKEGPSILRIQQVVRGDSAAYFCASSPGTGDTEAFFGQGTRLTVV.

This chain connects TRBV6-5 to TRBJ1-1; TRBD1 aligns across 7 bases. Trimming took 6 bases from V and 3 from J; bases not matched to a gene: 1. The CDR3 has 12 residues. The germline gives CDR1 MNHEY, CDR2 SVGAGI. The CDR3 DNA reads as TGTGCCAGCAGAGGGACAGACACTGAAGCTTTCTTT. It translates to CASRGTDTEAFF.

Worth noting for this clone: The junction and the germline gene differ at one end; a read error may be behind it. The rearrangement uses TRBV11-2 and TRBJ2-7; 8 bases are a match to TRBD1. The CDR3 runs 15 residues. Germline values: CDR1 SGHAT, CDR2 FQNNGV. CDR3 nucleotides: TGTGCCAGCAGCTTAGAGCAGGGGGCCTCCGACGAGCAGTACTTC. Translating gives CASSLEQGASDEQYF.

This clone was counted between two and nine times. The gene calls are TRBV5-6 and TRBJ1-2; no clear D. The germline CDR1 and CDR2 sequences are SGHDT and YYEEEE. The CDR3 totals 11 residues. V lost 5 bases and J 4 bases, leaving 6 bases between the germline ends. The CDR3, as DNA: TGTGCCAGCAGTAACAGCTATGGCTACACCTTC. Its protein product is CASSNSYGYTF.

The chain's CDR3 is CASSLAGGMNSPLHF. CDR3 sequence (DNA): TGCGCCAGCAGCTTGGCGGGGGGAATGAATTCACCCCTCCACTTT. The chain has TRBV5-1 and TRBJ1-6; D possibly corresponds to TRBD1 (5 bases). The CDR3 covers 15 residues. Germline V gives CDR1 SGHRS, CDR2 YFSETQ. V was cut by 0 bases and J by 7 bases, with 11 bases left in between.

In its sample, this clone was seen once. V usage is TRBV24-1 and J usage is TRBJ2-4; tentatively, D is TRBD2 (6 bases). V was trimmed by 5 bases and J by 1 base, leaving 11 bases between them. This CDR3 has 15 amino acids. Looked up from germline, CDR1 is KGHDR and CDR2 is SFDVKD. The CDR3 DNA reads TGTGCCACCAGTGTCCAGGAGGGGGCCAAAAACATTCAGTACTTC. Its translation is CATSVQEGAKNIQYF.

The J gene is TRBJ1-4, the V gene TRBV7-2; tentatively, D is TRBD1 (5 bases). Germline V gives CDR1 SGHTA, CDR2 FQGNSA. With 3 bases removed from V and 10 bases from J, the gap between germline ends came to 15 bases. This CDR3 region has 14 residues. The CDR3 sequence is CASSFSGLIGKLFF. The DNA of the CDR3 is TGTGCCAGCAGCTTCTCAGGGTTGATCGGAAAACTGTTTTTT.

The CDR3 protein is CASSYPAAEGSYGYTF. The CDR3 coding sequence is TGTGCCAGCAGCTATCCGGCAGCCGAGGGCTCCTATGGCTACACCTTC. This chain uses TRBV6-2 or TRBV6-3 with TRBJ1-2; D ambiguous. Trimming left V 6 bases short and J 4 bases short, with 21 bases between. Germline V gene sequence: CDR1 MNHEY, CDR2 SVGEGT. The CDR3 is made up of 16 amino acids.

The chain carries TRBV27 and TRBJ2-3, with 9 bases matching TRBD2. With 5 bases clipped from V and 2 bases from J, the junction kept 8 bases outside the gene matches. This CDR3 has 16 amino acids. CDR1 is MNHEY, CDR2 SMNVEV, per germline (reference sequence). CDR3 loop: CASSPRGGAYTDTQYF. The CDR3 region has the DNA TGTGCCAGCAGTCCCCGCGGGGGGGCTTACACAGATACGCAGTATTTT.

The genes are TRBV6-2 or TRBV6-3 and TRBJ2-2, with 10 bases identical to TRBD1. The V gene's germline CDR1 is MNHEY and CDR2 SVGEGT. This CDR3 is 16 amino acids long. V lost 5 bases, J lost 8 bases, and 11 bases stayed unmatched. CDR3 sequence reads: CASSLGQGTAKGELFF. The CDR3 DNA reads TGTGCCAGCAGTCTGGGACAGGGGACTGCTAAGGGGGAGCTGTTTTTT.

The V gene is TRBV13, the J gene TRBJ2-7; no clear D gene. In germline, CDR1 is PRHDT, CDR2 FYEKMQ (reference sequence). V was pared by 0 bases and J by 5 bases, with 2 bases between. The CDR3 is made up of 11 amino acids. The CDR3 DNA reads TGTGCCAGCAGCTTAGGCAACGAGCAGTACTTC. Protein: CASSLGNEQYF.

V and J are TRBV29-1 and TRBJ2-1, with TRBD2 identical over 10 bases. The CDR3 has 16 residues. In germline, CDR1 is SQVTM, CDR2 ANQGSEA. V lost 7 bases, J lost 0 bases, and 9 bases stayed unmatched. The CDR3, as DNA: TGCAGCGGCCGGACTAGCGGATCGAGCTCCTACAATGAGCAGTTCTTC. It codes for CSGRTSGSSSYNEQFF.

This chain connects TRBV7-2 to TRBJ1-4, with D possibly being TRBD1 (5 bases). V gave up 6 bases and J gave up 8 bases, with 13 bases separating them. This CDR3 spans 13 amino acids. CDR1 and CDR2 (germline): SGHTA, FQGNSA. CDR3 residues: CASSRWGGEKLFF. Written as DNA, the CDR3 is TGTGCCAGCAGTCGCTGGGGGGGGGAAAAACTGTTTTTT. Combining the CDR3 with reference TRBV7-2 and TRBJ1-4 gives the whole variable domain GAGVSQSPSNKVTEKGKDVELRCDPISGHTALYWYRQSLGQGLEFLIYFQGNSAPDKSGLPSDRFSAERTGGSVSTLTIQRTQQEDSAVYLCASSRWGGEKLFFGSGTQLSVL.

J is TRBJ2-3 and V is TRBV12-5; 9 bases are shared with TRBD1. The CDR3 contains 13 residues. Trimming at V came to 10 bases and at J to 0 bases, leaving 2 bases not matched to a gene. In germline, CDR1 is LGHNT, CDR2 FRNRAP. The CDR3 nucleotides read TGTGCTACCGGACAGGGGAGCACAGATACGCAGTATTTT. This sequence encodes CATGQGSTDTQYF.

The chain recombines TRBV28 with TRBJ2-5; 10 bases fit TRBD2. CDR1 is MDHEN, CDR2 SYDVKM, per germline. V dropped 6 bases and J dropped 7; count of bases not matched to a gene: 11. The CDR3 extends over 15 amino acids. CDR3 region: CASRALAGSGTTQYF. The CDR3 DNA reads as TGTGCCAGCAGGGCACTAGCGGGGTCAGGGACGACCCAGTACTTC. Filled out from reference TRBV28 and TRBJ2-5, the complete variable domain reads DVKVTQSSRYLVKRTGEKVFLECVQDMDHENMFWYRQDPGLGLRLIYFSYDVKMKEKGDIPEGYSVSREKKERFSLILESASTNQTSMYLCASRALAGSGTTQYFGPGTRLLVL.

This sequence joins TRBV19 and TRBJ2-7, with TRBD1 as a possible D gene (5 bases). Trimming removed 3 bases from V and 1 base from J, with 7 bases in between. The CDR3 loop spans 13 amino acids. From germline, CDR1 is LNHDA and CDR2 SQIVND (reference sequence). The CDR3: CASSIGASYEQYF. The CDR3 nucleotides read TGTGCCAGTAGTATTGGGGCTTCCTACGAGCAGTACTTC. The full variable domain, rest sourced from reference TRBV19 and TRBJ2-7, is DGGITQSPKYLFRKEGQNVTLSCEQNLNHDAMYWYRQDPGQGLRLIYYSQIVNDFQKGDIAEGYSVSREKKESFPLTVTSAQKNPTAFYLCASSIGASYEQYFGPGTRLTVT.

This clone was detected once. The genes are TRBV19 and TRBJ2-5; TRBD1 aligns across 10 bases. This CDR3 contains 16 residues. V dropped 6 bases and J dropped 5; count of bases not matched to a gene: 12. Germline assignment: CDR1 LNHDA and CDR2 SQIVND (reference sequence). The CDR3 reads CASSQTRDRGGETQYF. CDR3 in DNA: TGTGCCAGTAGCCAAACCCGGGACAGGGGCGGGGAGACCCAGTACTTC.

This clone occurred a few times. The chain joins TRBV6-5 to TRBJ2-7; D possibly corresponds to TRBD1 (6 bases). With 6 bases removed from V and 4 bases from J, the gap between germline ends came to 16 bases. The length of the CDR3 is 14 residues. Germline-derived CDR1 and CDR2 are MNHEY and SVGAGI. The CDR3 sequence: CASRPSGRGYEQYF. DNA of the CDR3: TGTGCCAGCAGACCCTCCGGCAGGGGATACGAGCAGTACTTC.

In this sample, this clone turned up a few times. The J gene is TRBJ2-6, the V gene TRBV4-1, with 16 positions matching TRBD2. Germline CDR1 reads MGHRA; CDR2 reads YSYEKL. Losses at the gene ends were 3 bases for V and 3 bases for J; bases not matched to a gene: 5. The CDR3 is 19 amino acids. In DNA form, the CDR3 reads TGCGCCAGCAGCCAGGGGACTAGCGGGGGGGCCTTTGGGGCCAACGTCCTGACTTTC. It is translated as CASSQGTSGGAFGANVLTF.

The V and J genes are TRBV7-2 and TRBJ2-3; 15 bases line up with TRBD2. Germline CDR1 is SGHTA and CDR2 is FQGNSA. V trimming: 5 bases; J trimming: 5 bases; junction bases outside the gene matches: 14. The CDR3 consists of 19 residues. The DNA for the CDR3 is TGTGCCAGCAGCCCTCCGGGACTAGCGGGGGGTCTGACTAAAGATACGCAGTATTTT. Residues: CASSPPGLAGGLTKDTQYF.